Each of the 24 T cell receptor beta chains below was sequenced from the same sample in a study of cytomegalovirus exposure and HLA in healthy donors. PCR involved 60 Vbeta and 13 Jbeta primers. The repertoire was sequenced with immunoSEQ multiplex PCR; TCRdb's copy has only in-frame clones and lacks some. The data hold some 180,000 clones, with around three quarters observed a single time. The sequenced material came from PBMCs. The receptor set was obtained from a woman in her 30s in good health and CMV-seropositive.

V and J are TRBV5-1 and TRBJ2-7, with D perhaps matching TRBD2 (5 bases). Germline lookup yields CDR1 SGHRS and CDR2 YFSETQ. The CDR3 length is 14 residues. Trimming left V 0 bases short and J 0 bases short, with 7 bases between. CDR3 loop: CASSLGLSSYEQYF. As DNA, the CDR3 is TGCGCCAGCAGCTTGGGACTAAGCTCCTACGAGCAGTACTTC.

V is TRBV6-4 and J is TRBJ1-6; TRBD1 agrees at 8 bases. In germline, CDR1 is MRHNA, CDR2 SNTAGT. The V gene end was trimmed by 6 bases and the J gene end by 8 bases; junction bases not matched to a gene: 9. CDR3 length: 15 amino acids. The CDR3: CASRASGQGYSPLHF. As DNA, the CDR3 is TGTGCCAGCAGGGCCTCCGGACAGGGATATTCACCCCTCCACTTT.

The chain links TRBV19 to TRBJ1-1; 7 positions agree with TRBD1. V dropped 2 bases and J dropped 2; count of bases not matched to a gene: 8. The CDR3 totals 16 residues. Germline V lookup: CDR1 LNHDA, CDR2 SQIVND (reference sequence). DNA for the CDR3: TGTGCCAGTAGTATACCCGGGCGGGACAGAAACACTGAAGCTTTCTTT. It translates to CASSIPGRDRNTEAFF.

The chain joins TRBV4-2 to TRBJ2-3; 12 nucleotides match TRBD2. Germline V gene lookup returns CDR1 LGHNA and CDR2 YNFKEQ. V lost 2 bases, J lost 2 bases, and 8 bases stayed unmatched. CDR3 size: 18 residues. The CDR3 DNA sequence: TGTGCCAGCAGCCAAATTTCTAGCGGGGGGGCGGACACAGATACGCAGTATTTT. It is translated as CASSQISSGGADTDTQYF.

The rearrangement joins TRBV6-6 to TRBJ1-2; no firm D call. There are 13 residues in the CDR3. Germline CDR1 is MNHNY and CDR2 is SVGAGI (reference sequence). The V end lost 6 bases, the J end lost 3 bases, and 11 bases lay between the germline ends. The CDR3 reads CASRPGGDYGYTF. The CDR3 DNA reads TGTGCCAGCAGGCCCGGCGGGGACTATGGCTACACCTTC.

The rearrangement uses TRBV10-3 and TRBJ1-6, with a possible D match to TRBD1 (5 bases). The germline V gene has CDR1 ENHRY and CDR2 SYGVKD. The CDR3 is made up of 13 amino acids. Deletions cut 9 bases from V and 6 bases from J, with 12 bases between. The CDR3 is CAMGQGSNSPLHF. For the CDR3, the DNA is TGTGCCATGGGGCAGGGATCTAATTCACCCCTCCACTTT.

The chain employs TRBV6-5 and TRBJ2-1; maybe TRBD1 (5 bases). V lost 6 bases and J 4 bases, leaving 10 bases between the germline ends. The CDR3 runs 13 residues. Germline lookup yields CDR1 MNHEY and CDR2 SVGAGI. The CDR3 loop reads CASRATEYNEQFF. The DNA for the CDR3 is TGTGCCAGCAGGGCGACAGAATACAATGAGCAGTTCTTC.

This sequence joins TRBV6-5 and TRBJ2-5, with 13 bases identical to TRBD2. The CDR3 contains 14 residues. With 6 bases clipped from V and 11 bases from J, the junction kept 9 bases outside the gene matches. Germline assignment: CDR1 MNHEY and CDR2 SVGAGI. DNA of the CDR3: TGTGCCAGCAGCAGACTAGCGGGAGGTACGGAGCAGTACTTC. Amino acid sequence: CASSRLAGGTEQYF.

The genes are TRBV4-2 and TRBJ2-3; 7 bases match TRBD1. With V trimmed by 0 bases and J by 1 base, 1 base remained unmatched. Germline CDR1 LGHNA, CDR2 YNFKEQ. CDR3 length: 15 amino acids. CDR3 loop: CASSQDTGGTDTQYF. DNA of the CDR3: TGTGCCAGCAGCCAAGATACAGGGGGCACAGATACGCAGTATTTT.

The sample holds a few counts of this clone. The chain carries TRBV4-2 and TRBJ2-1, with 7 positions matching TRBD1. V was clipped by 2 bases and J by 0 bases; unmatched bases: 4. CDR3 length: 16 amino acids. Germline loops: CDR1 LGHNA, CDR2 YNFKEQ. This CDR3 reads CASSQLGQSSYNEQFF. The CDR3 bases are TGTGCCAGCAGCCAACTGGGACAGAGCTCCTACAATGAGCAGTTCTTC.

The gene calls are TRBV30 and TRBJ2-1; weak D call: TRBD1 (5 bases). Germline V lookup: CDR1 GTSNPN, CDR2 SVGIG (reference sequence). The length of the CDR3 is 13 residues. V lost 3 bases and J 5 bases, leaving 11 bases between the germline ends. The CDR3 nucleotides are TGTGCCTGGAGCGTAGGGGCGAACAATGAGCAGTTCTTC. It specifies CAWSVGANNEQFF.

This chain uses TRBV6-1 with TRBJ2-1; unclear D gene. V lost 8 bases to trimming and J lost 1 base, with 6 bases between them. Germline CDR1 and CDR2: MNHNS and SASEGT. There are 12 residues in the CDR3. Here the CDR3 DNA reads TGTGCCAGCGACAAGTCCTACAATGAGCAGTTCTTC. Translation: CASDKSYNEQFF.

This chain connects TRBV30 to TRBJ2-7; 9 nucleotides align to TRBD2. The CDR3 length is 14 residues. Germline V gene lookup returns CDR1 GTSNPN and CDR2 SVGIG (reference sequence). The V gene end was trimmed by 3 bases and the J gene end by 2 bases; junction bases not matched to a gene: 5. The chain's CDR3 is CAWRPSGRTYEQYF. The CDR3 nucleotides read TGTGCCTGGAGACCCAGCGGGAGGACCTACGAGCAGTACTTC.

The V gene is TRBV10-1, the J gene TRBJ2-7, with unresolved D. The CDR3 consists of 13 residues. Germline CDR1 and CDR2: WNHNN and SYGVQD (reference sequence). Trimming shortened V by 2 bases and J by 7 bases, and 12 bases separated the two germline ends. CDR3 sequence reads: CASSETPNREQYF. In DNA form, the CDR3 reads TGCGCCAGCAGTGAGACGCCGAACCGGGAGCAGTACTTC.

The chain employs TRBV15 and TRBJ2-7; 11 nucleotides line up with TRBD1. Germline assignment: CDR1 LNHNV and CDR2 YYDKDF (reference sequence). V shed 0 bases and J 1 base; nucleotides not matched to a gene: 2. CDR3 size: 16 residues. The CDR3 spells CATSRDRDRGSYEQYF. In DNA form, the CDR3 reads TGTGCCACCAGCAGAGATCGGGACAGGGGGTCCTACGAGCAGTACTTC.

V is TRBV29-1 and J is TRBJ1-2; 8 bases are shared with TRBD1. V lost 7 bases and J lost 8; bases outside the gene matches: 12. Germline V gene lookup returns CDR1 SQVTM and CDR2 ANQGSEA. The CDR3 runs 13 residues. CDR3 in DNA: TGCAGCGCCCAAGGACAGGGAGTGCGCGGCTACACCTTC. It is translated as CSAQGQGVRGYTF.

The chain is built from TRBV30 and TRBJ1-5; weak D call: TRBD1 (6 bases). The CDR3 runs 13 residues. Trimming took off 2 bases at V and 3 bases at J, with 8 bases between the two ends. The germline V gene encodes CDR1 GTSNPN and CDR2 SVGIG (reference sequence). For the CDR3, the DNA is TGTGCCTGGAGTCACAGGGACAATCAGCCCCAGCATTTT. It yields the protein CAWSHRDNQPQHF.

Regarding this clone: At one end, the junction sequence differs from germline, possibly due to a read error. The gene calls are TRBV11-2 and TRBJ2-7; tentative D call: TRBD2 (6 bases). CDR1 is SGHAT and CDR2 is FQNNGV in the germline V gene. This CDR3 has 17 residues. For the CDR3, the DNA is TGTGCCAGCAGTTTAGGGGCCCGGGAGATCGGCTCCTACGAGCAGTACTTC. It encodes CASSLGAREIGSYEQYF.

Details on this clone: Other DNA sequences of this sample code for an identical CDR3. The chain is built from TRBV6-5 and TRBJ1-1; D remains unclear. This CDR3 contains 13 residues. Germline assignment: CDR1 MNHEY and CDR2 SVGAGI. V gave up 3 bases and J gave up 3 bases, with 8 bases separating them. CDR3 nucleotide sequence: TGTGCCAGCAGTTATTCCCGGGACACTGAAGCTTTCTTT. Residues: CASSYSRDTEAFF.

The V and J genes are TRBV6-5 and TRBJ2-2; TRBD2 aligns across 7 bases. This CDR3 contains 16 residues. The ends lost 2 bases at V and 4 bases at J; junction bases unmatched: 7. Germline assignment: CDR1 MNHEY and CDR2 SVGAGI. The CDR3 sequence is CASSYGLAATTGELFF. The CDR3 DNA follows: TGTGCCAGCAGTTACGGCCTAGCGGCAACCACCGGGGAGCTGTTTTTT.

This chain uses TRBV23-1 with TRBJ2-2; 7 bases agree with TRBD1. TRBV23-1 qualifies as an ORF whose function is uncertain. J lost 0 bases, V lost 4 bases, and 2 bases had no gene match. The CDR3 runs to 15 residues. The CDR3 DNA sequence: TGCGCCAGCAGTCCACAGGGGTCGAACACCGGGGAGCTGTTTTTT. It codes for CASSPQGSNTGELFF.

In this sample, this clone turned up once. The genes are TRBV7-9 and TRBJ1-2; D call uncertain. V was pared by 5 bases and J by 11 bases, with 24 bases between. CDR1 SEHNR and CDR2 FQNEAQ come from the germline V gene (reference sequence). This CDR3 has 15 residues. As DNA, the CDR3 is TGTGCCAGCAGCCCAGGATGGCAGCTCCTGTTCTCGTACACCTTC. Its protein is CASSPGWQLLFSYTF.

The chain employs TRBV5-1 and TRBJ2-7; 7 bases are shared with TRBD1. J gave up 5 bases and V 2 bases, and 7 bases lay outside the gene matches. CDR3 length equals 14 residues. Per germline, CDR1 SGHRS and CDR2 YFSETQ. The CDR3 sequence is CASSFTGVSDEQYF. The CDR3 DNA is TGCGCCAGCAGCTTCACAGGGGTTAGCGACGAGCAGTACTTC. Filled out from reference TRBV5-1 and TRBJ2-7, the complete variable domain reads KAGVTQTPRYLIKTRGQQVTLSCSPISGHRSVSWYQQTPGQGLQFLFEYFSETQRNKGNFPGRFSGRQFSNSRSEMNVSTLELGDSALYLCASSFTGVSDEQYFGPGTRLTVT.

This clone has only a few counts. The chain carries TRBV29-1 and TRBJ2-1; D is possibly TRBD1 (5 bases). Germline V gene sequence: CDR1 SQVTM, CDR2 ANQGSEA. V was pared by 5 bases and J by 3 bases, with 8 bases between. The CDR3 loop spans 12 amino acids. This CDR3 reads CSVQGNYNEQFF. The CDR3 DNA reads as TGCAGCGTTCAGGGTAACTACAATGAGCAGTTCTTC.